One sample yielded the 11 T cell receptor beta chains listed below, sequenced in a study of blood T cell repertoires in COVID-19. Sequencing was performed with immunoSEQ multiplex PCR; in TCRdb, only in-frame clones are kept and a portion is missing. Counted here are about 41,000 clones, 65% to 85% occurring once; the ten biggest clones make up about 40%. Sequencing was performed on peripheral blood. The receptors originated from a man in his forties with active or convalescent COVID-19.

This chain connects TRBV19 to TRBJ1-2; D ambiguous. The CDR3 has 13 amino acids. Trimming took 7 bases from V and 4 from J, leaving 13 bases between them. Germline CDR1 is LNHDA and CDR2 is SQIVND (reference sequence). CDR3: CASTDRAGYGYTF. CDR3 nucleotide sequence: TGTGCCAGTACGGACCGAGCGGGCTATGGCTACACCTTC. Complete variable domain (other parts from reference TRBV19 and TRBJ1-2): DGGITQSPKYLFRKEGQNVTLSCEQNLNHDAMYWYRQDPGQGLRLIYYSQIVNDFQKGDIAEGYSVSREKKESFPLTVTSAQKNPTAFYLCASTDRAGYGYTFGSGTRLTVV.

The V call is TRBV9, the J call TRBJ1-5, with TRBD1 as a possible D gene (5 bases). CDR3 length: 15 amino acids. CDR1 and CDR2 from the germline V gene are SGDLS and YYNGEE. V was clipped by 4 bases and J by 2 bases, with 13 bases between them. CDR3 DNA: TGTGCCAGCAGCTTACAAGGGGAGGGCAATCAGCCCCAGCATTTT. The encoded protein is CASSLQGEGNQPQHF.

V gene TRBV9 combines with J gene TRBJ1-5, with a weak D call TRBD1 (6 bases). Germline CDR1 reads SGDLS; CDR2 reads YYNGEE. V was trimmed by 4 bases and J by 6 bases, leaving 11 bases between them. The length of the CDR3 is 13 residues. CDR3 nucleotide sequence: TGTGCCAGCAGCATACAGGGAACTCAGCCCCAGCATTTT. It encodes CASSIQGTQPQHF.

As DNA, the CDR3 is TGTGCCAGCAGTGCCGGGGGAGGGGTAAACATTCAGTACTTC. The encoded protein is CASSAGGGVNIQYF. This sequence joins TRBV2 and TRBJ2-4, with 7 bases matching TRBD2. V was clipped by 4 bases and J by 6 bases; unmatched bases: 6. The CDR3 loop spans 14 amino acids. CDR1 and CDR2 from the germline V gene are SNHLY and FYNNEI.

The chain is built from TRBV5-1 and TRBJ2-7; 10 bases are shared with TRBD1. Germline CDR1 SGHRS, CDR2 YFSETQ. The V gene end was trimmed by 4 bases and the J gene end by 6 bases; junction bases not matched to a gene: 4. This CDR3 spans 13 amino acids. As DNA, the CDR3 is TGCGCCAGCAGCAGGGGGACAGGGGTCGAGCAGTACTTC. Translated, it gives CASSRGTGVEQYF.

This clone was seen only a few times. CDR3 residues: CASTQAAGELFF. CDR3 DNA sequence: TGTGCCAGCACCCAAGCGGCCGGGGAGCTGTTTTTT. The chain employs TRBV12-3 or TRBV12-4 and TRBJ2-2; TRBD2 is a possible D gene (5 bases). V was cut by 7 bases and J by 6 bases, with 9 bases left in between. The CDR3 consists of 12 residues.

This clone was counted a single time. The V gene is TRBV10-3, the J gene TRBJ2-4; 7 bases match TRBD1. The CDR3 is 13 amino acids. J lost 6 bases, V lost 6 bases, and 5 bases had no gene match. Germline CDR1 is ENHRY and CDR2 is SYGVKD. Written as DNA, the CDR3 is TGTGCCATCAGCACCGACAGGGTAAACATTCAGTACTTC. It is translated as CAISTDRVNIQYF.

This clone was seen a single time. The rearrangement links TRBV5-1 to TRBJ1-4; no reliable D call. Trimming removed 4 bases from V and 7 bases from J, with 20 bases in between. The CDR3 runs to 16 residues. The germline V gene has CDR1 SGHRS and CDR2 YFSETQ. In DNA, the CDR3 is TGCGCCAGCAGCCACGGTCCGACGACCTCGGGTGAAAAACTGTTTTTT. Protein sequence: CASSHGPTTSGEKLFF.

The V call is TRBV5-4, the J call TRBJ2-7, with 8 bases fitting TRBD1. Germline V gene lookup returns CDR1 SGHNT and CDR2 YYREEE (reference sequence). The CDR3 contains 15 residues. V lost 0 bases and J lost 0; bases outside the gene matches: 2. The CDR3 protein is CASSLGQGSSYEQYF. In DNA, the CDR3 is TGTGCCAGCAGCTTGGGACAGGGGAGCTCCTACGAGCAGTACTTC.

This clone was counted once. The chain uses TRBV6-5 and TRBJ2-7, with 10 bases lining up with TRBD1. V dropped 4 bases and J dropped 10; count of bases not matched to a gene: 4. The CDR3 is 12 amino acids. From germline, CDR1 is MNHEY and CDR2 SVGAGI. The CDR3 loop reads CASSFRDRGQYF. In DNA, the CDR3 is TGTGCCAGCAGTTTCCGGGACAGGGGTCAGTACTTC.

This chain links TRBV6-5 with TRBJ1-3; D may be TRBD1 (5 bases). The ends were cut back, 4 bases at V and 0 bases at J, with 10 bases in the middle. Per germline, CDR1 MNHEY and CDR2 SVGAGI. This CDR3 spans 15 amino acids. CDR3 sequence (DNA): TGTGCCAGCAGTTTCAGGGAGGCCTCTGGAAACACCATATATTTT. It translates to CASSFREASGNTIYF.